The clone carrying this TCR beta chain was counted many times. 5'RACE template switching produced TCR cDNA carrying a universal primer site and UMIs. TCRdb passed the 5' RACE reads through MiXCR, listing each CDR3 protein once. The repertoire has almost 30,000 distinct CDR3 sequences, 6% to 8% of them found once; the top ten carry around a quarter. These data belong to a study of T cells after yellow fever vaccination. Study-wide points: Detected again after the booster were most primary-vaccination clones, at 95% to 97% CD4 and about 90% CD8. Of the clonotypes, a small share occurred in both CD4 and CD8 compartments.

The CDR3 extends over 13 amino acids. Germline CDR1 reads SEHNR; CDR2 reads FQNEAQ (reference sequence). Trimming removed 5 bases from V and 4 bases from J, with 11 bases in between. J is TRBJ1-1 and V is TRBV7-9; TRBD1 might be the D (6 bases). The receptor was isolated from a man aged 25 to 40 who received the YFV17D yellow fever vaccine. The input for sequencing was PBMCs, either bulk or a sorted T-cell subset (CD4+, CD8+, memory, or dextramer-sorted; not recorded which), taken on the day of the yellow fever booster vaccination. CDR3 residues: CASSQVRGTEAFF. The CDR3 DNA sequence: TGTGCCAGCAGCCAAGTCAGGGGCACTGAAGCTTTCTTT.